The 13 T cell receptor beta chains given below trace back to one sample, sequenced in a study of blood T cell repertoires in COVID-19. Clones were read by immunoSEQ multiplex PCR, and TCRdb kept only the in-frame ones, dropping some. The table records 280,000 or so clones, approximately 85% of them present only once. Source material: PBMCs or T cells enriched from blood (not recorded which). The source of these receptors is a young man who had recovered from COVID-19.

The rearrangement links TRBV5-1 to TRBJ1-3, with TRBD1 matching over 8 bases. Germline CDR1 is SGHRS and CDR2 is YFSETQ. The CDR3 has 16 amino acids. V was clipped by 3 bases and J by 4 bases; unmatched bases: 9. CDR3 in amino acids: CASSYTTGVAGNTIYF. The CDR3 DNA sequence: TGCGCCAGCAGCTACACGACAGGGGTGGCCGGAAACACCATATATTTT.

The chain is built from TRBV7-2 and TRBJ2-2, with a possible D match to TRBD2 (5 bases). The CDR3 sequence is 14 residues long. Deletions cut 3 bases from V and 4 bases from J, with 9 bases between. Germline CDR1 reads SGHTA; CDR2 reads FQGNSA. CDR3 region: CASSFREGTGELFF. The CDR3 nucleotides are TGTGCCAGCAGCTTTCGGGAAGGCACCGGGGAGCTGTTTTTT.

The V call is TRBV18, the J call TRBJ1-5, with 9 bases aligning to TRBD1. The trim removed 3 bases at V and 6 bases at J, leaving 6 bases unmatched. This CDR3 is 15 amino acids long. From germline, CDR1 is KGHSH and CDR2 LQKENI. The CDR3 DNA sequence: TGTGCCAGCTCACCTACACAGGGGGCGGGTCAGCCCCAGCATTTT. It encodes CASSPTQGAGQPQHF. Together with reference TRBV18 and TRBJ1-5, the CDR3 gives the full variable domain: NAGVMQNPRHLVRRRGQEARLRCSPMKGHSHVYWYRQLPEEGLKFMVYLQKENIIDESGMPKERFSAEFPKEGPSILRIQQVVRGDSAAYFCASSPTQGAGQPQHFGDGTRLSIL.

The rearrangement links TRBV6-5 to TRBJ1-2; D is unclear. In germline, CDR1 is MNHEY, CDR2 SVGAGI. CDR3 length equals 13 residues. V gave up 2 bases and J gave up 3 bases, with 7 bases separating them. The CDR3 here is CASSYNSYYGYTF. DNA of the CDR3: TGTGCCAGCAGTTACAACAGCTACTATGGCTACACCTTC.

The chain employs TRBV2 and TRBJ2-2; 8 bases are shared with TRBD2. The CDR3 consists of 15 residues. The germline V gene has CDR1 SNHLY and CDR2 FYNNEI. V was pared by 0 bases and J by 4 bases, with 1 base of the junction left unmatched. The CDR3 loop reads CASSEARGGTGELFF. CDR3 in DNA: TGTGCCAGCAGTGAAGCTCGGGGGGGCACCGGGGAGCTGTTTTTT.

This sequence joins TRBV6-5 and TRBJ2-3, with D perhaps matching TRBD1 (7 bases). V lost 8 bases and J 1 base, leaving 13 bases between the germline ends. Germline-derived CDR1 and CDR2 are MNHEY and SVGAGI. CDR3 length: 14 amino acids. DNA of the CDR3: TGTGCCAGCCGGGGGACAGTTGGCACAGATACGCAGTATTTT. This sequence encodes CASRGTVGTDTQYF.

The J gene is TRBJ1-4, the V gene TRBV30, with no clear D. The CDR3 runs 13 residues. V dropped 4 bases and J dropped 8 bases, with 14 bases sitting between them. Germline lookup yields CDR1 GTSNPN and CDR2 SVGIG (reference sequence). The CDR3 DNA is TGTGCCTGGAAGGCGTGGGCGGGAGAAAAACTGTTTTTT. This sequence encodes CAWKAWAGEKLFF.

The rearrangement uses TRBV7-8 and TRBJ1-1; D is unclear. Trimming cost V 1 base and J 2 bases, with 11 bases left between them. Germline V gene data show CDR1 as SGHVS and CDR2 as FQNEAQ. This CDR3 is 15 amino acids long. The CDR3 DNA follows: TGTGCCAGCAGCTTAGTTGCACAGTCTAACACTGAAGCTTTCTTT. Protein product: CASSLVAQSNTEAFF.

The CDR3 DNA reads as TGTGCCAGCAGCCGGGACAGGATTCAATGGTTCTTC. As protein: CASSRDRIQWFF. The rearrangement joins TRBV7-9 to TRBJ2-1; 8 bases are a match to TRBD1. The CDR3 spans 12 residues. In germline, CDR1 is SEHNR, CDR2 FQNEAQ (reference sequence). The trim removed 5 bases at V and 15 bases at J, leaving 9 bases unmatched.

The chain joins TRBV5-5 to TRBJ2-1; D gene uncertain. Germline V gene lookup returns CDR1 SGHKS and CDR2 YYEKEE (reference sequence). CDR3 length: 12 amino acids. Trimming stripped 6 bases from V and 9 bases from J, with 13 bases between. CDR3 sequence: CASIPQPGEQFF. The CDR3 DNA reads TGTGCCAGCATCCCCCAGCCAGGTGAGCAGTTCTTC.

The chain recombines TRBV28 with TRBJ1-2; 7 bases agree with TRBD1. The germline CDR1 and CDR2 sequences are MDHEN and SYDVKM. This CDR3 region has 13 residues. V lost 5 bases and J lost 4; bases outside the gene matches: 4. The CDR3 sequence: CASSPGGRYGYTF. In DNA form, the CDR3 reads TGTGCCAGCAGTCCAGGGGGACGCTATGGCTACACCTTC.

This chain connects TRBV6-5 to TRBJ1-6; unclear D gene. V lost 4 bases and J lost 8, with 9 bases in between. Per the germline V gene, CDR1 is MNHEY and CDR2 is SVGAGI. The CDR3 contains 13 residues. The DNA of the CDR3 is TGTGCCAGCAGTTCCAGGATTTATTCACCCCTCCACTTT. Translated, it gives CASSSRIYSPLHF.

The rearrangement uses TRBV5-1 and TRBJ2-7; TRBD1 agrees at 8 bases. The V segment lost 0 bases and the J segment 3 bases; nucleotides outside the gene matches: 8. Germline values: CDR1 SGHRS, CDR2 YFSETQ. This CDR3 has 16 residues. Here the CDR3 reads CASSLAPGQGIYEQYF. Here the CDR3 DNA reads TGCGCCAGCAGCTTGGCCCCCGGACAGGGCATCTACGAGCAGTACTTC.